This entry is about one T cell receptor beta chain. In the authors' workflow: How many nucleated cells were present was estimated from reference gene primer amplification. Only in-frame clones appear in the TCRdb table, and some are missing; sequencing was by immunoSEQ multiplex PCR. V, J and clone size are taken as reported in that table, and D and trimming were inferred from the DNA itself. The data contain just over 650,000 clones, around 89% of them singletons. The data were obtained in a study of blood T cell repertoires in COVID-19. At the level of the study: Italy, Spain and the United States were the sources of the convalescent and acute COVID-19 samples. Nucleic acid was either cDNA or gDNA, and it came from T cells, B-cell-depleted T cells, or PBMCs.

The CDR3 is 13 residues long. Trimming removed 11 bases from V and 7 bases from J; junction bases left unmatched: 5. Germline V gene data show CDR1 as KGHDR and CDR2 as SFDVKD. The sequenced material came from peripheral blood. The receptor was derived from a young woman with acute or convalescent COVID-19. The chain carries TRBV24-1 and TRBJ1-6, with 9 bases identical to TRBD1. In DNA form, the CDR3 reads TGTGCCAAGAGGGACAGGGAAAATTCACCCCTCCACTTT. Protein sequence: CAKRDRENSPLHF.